This TCR beta chain was captured in a study of blood T cell repertoires in COVID-19. Study as a whole: Specimens from acute and convalescent COVID-19 originated in the United States, Italy and Spain. PBMCs, B-cell-depleted T cells, or T cells were the source of the cDNA or gDNA that made up the material.

V was cut by 0 bases and J by 4 bases, with 3 bases left in between. The CDR3 is 12 amino acids. CDR1 is MNHEY and CDR2 is SVGEGT in the germline V gene. Per the original methods: Reference gene primer amplification yielded estimated nucleated cell counts. The data were produced by immunoSEQ multiplex PCR, yet TCRdb's version contains in-frame clones alone and is incomplete. That table supplies the V and J calls and clone size; D and trimming were determined from the DNA. The repertoire holds roughly 200,000 clones, with around 90% as singletons. The specimen was peripheral blood. The receptor's source is a man aged 40-55 years with acute or convalescent COVID-19. The chain combines TRBV6-2 or TRBV6-3 with TRBJ1-2; no clear D gene. CDR3 protein: CASSYSAYGYTF. The CDR3 DNA sequence: TGTGCCAGCAGTTACTCGGCCTATGGCTACACCTTC.